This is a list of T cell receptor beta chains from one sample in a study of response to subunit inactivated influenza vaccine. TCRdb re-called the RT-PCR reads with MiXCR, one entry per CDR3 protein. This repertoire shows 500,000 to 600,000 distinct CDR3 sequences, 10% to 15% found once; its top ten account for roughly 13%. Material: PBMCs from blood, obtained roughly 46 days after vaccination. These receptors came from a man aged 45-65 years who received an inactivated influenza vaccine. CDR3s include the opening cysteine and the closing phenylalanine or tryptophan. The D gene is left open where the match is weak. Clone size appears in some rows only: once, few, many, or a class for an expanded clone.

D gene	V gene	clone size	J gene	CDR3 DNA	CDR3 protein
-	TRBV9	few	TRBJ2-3	TGTGCCAGCAGCGAGGGAACCTACACAGATACGCAGTATTTT	CASSEGTYTDTQYF
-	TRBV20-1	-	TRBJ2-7	TGCAGTGCCCCCCAGCCCTCGTCTTCCGAGCAGTACTTC	CSAPQPSSSEQYF
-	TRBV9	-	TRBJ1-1	TGTGCCAGCAGCGTAGATCCCAGCTTGAACACTGAAGCTTTCTTT	CASSVDPSLNTEAFF
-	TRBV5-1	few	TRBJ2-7	TGCGCCAGCAGCTTAGTATCCGGGTTGAGAAGTGAGCAGTACTTC	CASSLVSGLRSEQYF
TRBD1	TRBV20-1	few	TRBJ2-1	TGCTGTGCTAGCAGGTCGGGTCAGGGGGCCTGGAATGAGCAGTTCTTC	CCASRSGQGAWNEQFF
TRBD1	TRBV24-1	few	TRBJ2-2	TGTGCCACCCAAGCCCCACAGGGGGCGGGCGGGGAGCTGTTTTTT	CATQAPQGAGGELFF
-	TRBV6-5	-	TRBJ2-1	TGTGCCAGCAGTTACTTCCTAGGGAATGAGCAGTTCTTC	CASSYFLGNEQFF
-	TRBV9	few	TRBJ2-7	TGTGCCAGCTCAAACCAGGGGAGCTCCTACGAGCAGTACTTC	CASSNQGSSYEQYF
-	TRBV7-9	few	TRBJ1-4	TGTGCCAGCAGCTTGATGGGGCGCCCTAATGAAAAACTGTTTTTT	CASSLMGRPNEKLFF
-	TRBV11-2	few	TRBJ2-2	TGTGCCAGCAGCTTAGAGGAGGGGGCAAGGACCGGGGAGCTGTTTTTT	CASSLEEGARTGELFF
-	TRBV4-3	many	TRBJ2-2	TGCGCCAGCAGCCAACTGGAGCGATCCACCGGGGAGCTGTTTTTT	CASSQLERSTGELFF
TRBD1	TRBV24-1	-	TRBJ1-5	TGTGCCACGGGACAGTCGTGGCCCCAGCATTTT	CATGQSWPQHF
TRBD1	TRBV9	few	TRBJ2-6	TGTGCCAGCAGCGTCACCTCGGGACAGGGGTCTGGGGCCAACGTCCTGACTTTC	CASSVTSGQGSGANVLTF
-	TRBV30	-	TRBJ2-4	TGTGCCTGGAGTTTTGGGAGAGCCAAAAACATTCAGTACTTC	CAWSFGRAKNIQYF
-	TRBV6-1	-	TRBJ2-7	TGTGCCAGCAGCTCAGAACGGACTTACGAGCAGTACTTC	CASSSERTYEQYF
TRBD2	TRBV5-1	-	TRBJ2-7	TGCGCCAGCAGCTGGGGACTAGCGGGAGCTGAGTACGAGCAGTACTTC	CASSWGLAGAEYEQYF
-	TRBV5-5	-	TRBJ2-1	TGTGCCATCAGCCCTGGGCTCAACAGTGAGCAGTTCTTC	CAISPGLNSEQFF
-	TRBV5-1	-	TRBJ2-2	TGCGCCAGCAGCTTGGTGGATGGGGAGCTGTTTTTT	CASSLVDGELFF
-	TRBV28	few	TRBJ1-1	TGTGCCAGCAGTTTGCAAGCTCGAAGCGGAAGGACTGAAGCTTTCTTT	CASSLQARSGRTEAFF
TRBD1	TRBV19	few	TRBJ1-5	TGTGCCAGTAGCGAGACAGGGGGCCTTTCTGCTAGCAATCAGCCCCAGCATTTT	CASSETGGLSASNQPQHF
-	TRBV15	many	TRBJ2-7	TGTGCCACCAGCAGCCTGAGCAATGCGGGCCACTACGAGCAGTACTTC	CATSSLSNAGHYEQYF
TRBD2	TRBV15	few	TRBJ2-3	TGTGCCACCGTAGCGGGAGAACGCACAGATACGCAGTATTTT	CATVAGERTDTQYF
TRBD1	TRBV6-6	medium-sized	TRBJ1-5	TGTGCCAGCATAAACCGACAGGGGTGGAATCCCCAGCATTTT	CASINRQGWNPQHF
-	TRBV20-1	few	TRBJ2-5	TGCAGTGCCAGGGAAAGCTTCGGGGAGACCCAGTACTTC	CSARESFGETQYF
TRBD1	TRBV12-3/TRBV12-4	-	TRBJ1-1	TGTGCCAGCAGTTCGACAGGGCGTTGGGGCACTGAAGCTTTCTTT	CASSSTGRWGTEAFF
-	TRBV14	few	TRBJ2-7	TGTGCCAGCAGCCAAGCCTTCACAGGGAGCGAGCAGTACTTC	CASSQAFTGSEQYF
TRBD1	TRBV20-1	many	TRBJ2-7	TGCAGTGCTAGAGATCCCCCGGGACAGGTCTCCTACGAGCAGTACTTC	CSARDPPGQVSYEQYF
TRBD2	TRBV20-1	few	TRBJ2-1	TGCAGTGCTAGGGAGACTAGCGGGAGGGGCAATGAGCAGTTCTTC	CSARETSGRGNEQFF
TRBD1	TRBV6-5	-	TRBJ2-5	TGTGCCAGCAGTTACTCGAAGGGACAGGTGAAAGAGACCCAGTACTTC	CASSYSKGQVKETQYF
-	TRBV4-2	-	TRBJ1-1	TGTGCCAGCACACCAGGCCCCACCAGGGCGAACACTGAAGCTTTCTTT	CASTPGPTRANTEAFF
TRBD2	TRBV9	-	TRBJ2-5	TGTGCCAGCAGCGGAAGCCCTTTGGCGGGAGGGGGGGAGACCCAGTACTTC	CASSGSPLAGGGETQYF
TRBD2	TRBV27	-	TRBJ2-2	TGTGCCAGCAGTTTACGGCTAGCGGGAGTCAGCGGGGAGCTGTTTTTT	CASSLRLAGVSGELFF
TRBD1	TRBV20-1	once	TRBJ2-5	TGCAGTGCTAGAAGGACAGGAGAGGAGACCCAGTACTTC	CSARRTGEETQYF
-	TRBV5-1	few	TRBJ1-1	TGCGCCAGCAGCTTGGGATACTTGCCGGAGGGCTTTTGGAACACTGAAGCTTTCTTT	CASSLGYLPEGFWNTEAFF
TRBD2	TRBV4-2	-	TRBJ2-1	TGTGCCAGCAGCCAAGCGTCTAGCGGGGTTTCCTACAATGAGCAGTTCTTC	CASSQASSGVSYNEQFF
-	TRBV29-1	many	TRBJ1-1	TGCAGCGTTGCCCAGACCGGAAACACTGAAGCTTTCTTT	CSVAQTGNTEAFF
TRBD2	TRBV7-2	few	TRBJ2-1	TGTGCCAGCAGCTATCGGACTAGCGGGGCCAGGTACAATGAGCAGTTCTTC	CASSYRTSGARYNEQFF
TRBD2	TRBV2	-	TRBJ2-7	TGTGCCAGCAGCCAGACTAGCGGGAGGGCGTGGTACGAGCAGTACTTC	CASSQTSGRAWYEQYF
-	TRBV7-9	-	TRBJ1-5	TGTGCCAGCAGCCCAGATGGGCAGGGGTGGCAGCCCCAGCATTTT	CASSPDGQGWQPQHF
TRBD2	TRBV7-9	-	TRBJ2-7	TGTGCCAGCAGCTTAGTGCGGGGGTCCAACGAGCAGTACTTC	CASSLVRGSNEQYF
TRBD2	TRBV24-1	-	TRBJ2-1	TGTGCCACCAGTCGGCCTAGCGGGAGCTACAATGAGCAGTTCTTC	CATSRPSGSYNEQFF
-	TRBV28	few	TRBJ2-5	TGTGCCAGCTGCATACCCGGGACCCCAATCCAGTACTTC	CASCIPGTPIQYF
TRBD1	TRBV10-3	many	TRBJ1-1	TGTGCCATCAGTGTCGGGACAGGGGGCGGCGAAGCTTTCTTT	CAISVGTGGGEAFF
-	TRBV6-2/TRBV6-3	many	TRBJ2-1	TGTGCCAGCAGACGTCCCGGGACGGAAAACAATGAGCAGTTCTTC	CASRRPGTENNEQFF
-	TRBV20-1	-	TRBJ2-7	TGCAGTGCTAGAGATCACAGGTCCTACGAGCAGTACTTC	CSARDHRSYEQYF